This T cell receptor beta chain was captured by sequencing in a study of blood T cell repertoires in COVID-19. Study background: COVID-19 samples collected from the United States, Italy and Spain covered acute and convalescent phases.

The protocol was immunoSEQ multiplex PCR, while the TCRdb copy is restricted to in-frame clones and leaves out a portion. There are 110,000 to 150,000 clones in the sample; around 79% occur only once, and 5% lies in the top ten. The CDR3 is 13 residues long. V lost 6 bases and J 7 bases, leaving 16 bases between the germline ends. This clone was counted a few times. V usage is TRBV12-3 or TRBV12-4 and J usage is TRBJ2-7; possible D gene TRBD2, 5 bases. The clonotype originates from a woman aged 70-85 years with COVID-19, enrolled during active disease. The sequencing input was peripheral blood. In DNA, the CDR3 is TGTGCCAGCAGACTTACCGGGGAGAGGGAGCAGTACTTC. Protein product: CASRLTGEREQYF.